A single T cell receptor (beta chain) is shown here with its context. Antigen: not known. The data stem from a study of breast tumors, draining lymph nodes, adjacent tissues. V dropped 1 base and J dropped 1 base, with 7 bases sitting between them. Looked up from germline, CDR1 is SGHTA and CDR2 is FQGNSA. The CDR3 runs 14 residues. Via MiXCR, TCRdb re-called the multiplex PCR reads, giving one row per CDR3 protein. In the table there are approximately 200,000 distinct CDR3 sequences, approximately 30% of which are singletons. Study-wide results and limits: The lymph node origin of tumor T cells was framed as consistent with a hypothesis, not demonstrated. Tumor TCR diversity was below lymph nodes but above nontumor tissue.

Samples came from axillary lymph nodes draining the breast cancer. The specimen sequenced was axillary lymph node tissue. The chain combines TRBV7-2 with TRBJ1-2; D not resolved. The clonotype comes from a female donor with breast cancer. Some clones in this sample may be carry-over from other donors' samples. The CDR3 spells CASSLDYNNYGYTF. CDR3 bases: TGTGCCAGCAGCTTAGATTACAATAACTATGGCTACACCTTC.